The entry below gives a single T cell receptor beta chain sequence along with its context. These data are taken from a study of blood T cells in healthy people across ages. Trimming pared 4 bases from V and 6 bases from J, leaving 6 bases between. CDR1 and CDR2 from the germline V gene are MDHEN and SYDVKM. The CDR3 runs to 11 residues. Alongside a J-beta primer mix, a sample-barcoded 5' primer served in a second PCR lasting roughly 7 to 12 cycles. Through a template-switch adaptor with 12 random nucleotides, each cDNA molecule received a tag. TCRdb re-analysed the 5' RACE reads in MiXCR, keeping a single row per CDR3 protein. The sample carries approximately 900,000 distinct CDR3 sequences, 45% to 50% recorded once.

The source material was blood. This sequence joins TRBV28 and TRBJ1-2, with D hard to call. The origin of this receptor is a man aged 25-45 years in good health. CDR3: CASSSLNGYTF. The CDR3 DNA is TGTGCCAGCAGTTCCCTTAATGGCTACACCTTC.